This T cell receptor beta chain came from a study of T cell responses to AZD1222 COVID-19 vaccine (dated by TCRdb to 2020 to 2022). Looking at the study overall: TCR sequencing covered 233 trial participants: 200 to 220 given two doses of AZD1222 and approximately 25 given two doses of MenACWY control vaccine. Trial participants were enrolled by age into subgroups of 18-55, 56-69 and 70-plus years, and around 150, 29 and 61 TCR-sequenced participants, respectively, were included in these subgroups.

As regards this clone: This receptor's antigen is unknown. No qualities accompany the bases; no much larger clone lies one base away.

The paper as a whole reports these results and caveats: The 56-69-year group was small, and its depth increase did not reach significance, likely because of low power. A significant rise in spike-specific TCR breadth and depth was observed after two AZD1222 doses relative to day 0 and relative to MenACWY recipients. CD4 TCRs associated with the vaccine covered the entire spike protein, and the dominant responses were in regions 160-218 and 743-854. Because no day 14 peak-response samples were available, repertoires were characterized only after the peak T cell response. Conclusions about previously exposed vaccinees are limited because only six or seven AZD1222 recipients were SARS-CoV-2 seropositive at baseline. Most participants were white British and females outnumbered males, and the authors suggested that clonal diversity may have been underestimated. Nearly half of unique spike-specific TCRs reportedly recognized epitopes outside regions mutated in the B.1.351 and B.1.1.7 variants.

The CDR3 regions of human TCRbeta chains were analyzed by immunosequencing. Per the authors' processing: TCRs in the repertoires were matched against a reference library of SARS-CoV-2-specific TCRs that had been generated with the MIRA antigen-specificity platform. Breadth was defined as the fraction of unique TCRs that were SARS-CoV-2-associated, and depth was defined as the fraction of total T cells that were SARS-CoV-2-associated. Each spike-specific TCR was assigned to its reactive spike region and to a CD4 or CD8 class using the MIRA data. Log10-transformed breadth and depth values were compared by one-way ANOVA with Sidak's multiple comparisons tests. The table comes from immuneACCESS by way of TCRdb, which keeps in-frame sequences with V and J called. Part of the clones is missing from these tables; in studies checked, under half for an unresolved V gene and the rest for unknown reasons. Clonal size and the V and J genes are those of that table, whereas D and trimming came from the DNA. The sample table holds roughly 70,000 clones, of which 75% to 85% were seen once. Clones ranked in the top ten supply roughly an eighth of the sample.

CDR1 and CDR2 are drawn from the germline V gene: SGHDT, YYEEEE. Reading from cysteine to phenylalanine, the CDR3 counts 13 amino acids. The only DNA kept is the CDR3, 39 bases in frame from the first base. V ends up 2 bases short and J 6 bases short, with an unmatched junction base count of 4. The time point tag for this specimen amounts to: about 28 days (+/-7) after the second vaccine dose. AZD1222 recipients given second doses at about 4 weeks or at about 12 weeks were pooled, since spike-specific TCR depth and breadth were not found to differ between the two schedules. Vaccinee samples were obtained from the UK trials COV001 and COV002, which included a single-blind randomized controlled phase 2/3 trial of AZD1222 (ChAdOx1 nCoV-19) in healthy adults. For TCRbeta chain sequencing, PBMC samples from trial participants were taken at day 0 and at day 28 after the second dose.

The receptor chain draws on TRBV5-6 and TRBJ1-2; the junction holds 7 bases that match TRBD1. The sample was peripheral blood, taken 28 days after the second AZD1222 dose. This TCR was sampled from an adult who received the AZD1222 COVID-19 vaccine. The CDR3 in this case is CASSFPGGNGYTF. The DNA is TGTGCCAGCAGCTTCCCAGGGGGAAATGGCTACACCTTC.